Listed here are 21 T cell receptor beta chains from one sample, sequenced in a study of PD-L1 blockade in urothelial cancer. Assay: immunoSEQ multiplex PCR; the TCRdb copy retains only in-frame clones and omits some. The sample includes 60,000 to 80,000 clones, almost 90% of them seen just once. Specified time point: peripheral blood 6 weeks after treatment start. The sequences come from PBMCs, collected around atezolizumab (anti-PD-L1) treatment. Receptor source: a man aged 60-69 years with urothelial cancer.

The J gene is TRBJ2-3, the V gene TRBV29-1; the match to TRBD1 covers 7 bases. Germline V gene sequence: CDR1 SQVTM, CDR2 ANQGSEA. The CDR3 has 15 amino acids. V shed 5 bases and J 4 bases; nucleotides not matched to a gene: 12. DNA for the CDR3: TGCAGCGTTAAGGGGACAGACCTACCATCAGATACGCAGTATTTT. Its translation is CSVKGTDLPSDTQYF.

This sequence joins TRBV6-1 and TRBJ2-5, with TRBD2 matching over 7 bases. With V trimmed by 4 bases and J by 3 bases, 2 bases remained unmatched. The CDR3 covers 13 residues. CDR1 MNHNS and CDR2 SASEGT come from the germline V gene. CDR3 residues: CASSVGGKETQYF. In DNA form, the CDR3 reads TGTGCCAGCAGTGTCGGGGGGAAAGAGACCCAGTACTTC.

The gene calls are TRBV19 and TRBJ1-1; D ambiguous. The germline CDR1 and CDR2 sequences are LNHDA and SQIVND (reference sequence). CDR3 length: 15 amino acids. V lost 4 bases to trimming and J lost 1 base, with 13 bases between them. CDR3 loop: CASSSLGAPNTEAFF. The DNA of the CDR3 is TGTGCCAGTAGTAGTTTGGGCGCCCCGAACACTGAAGCTTTCTTT.

In this sample, this clone turned up once. The J gene is TRBJ2-7, the V gene TRBV18; TRBD2 agrees at 7 bases. V shed 2 bases and J 4 bases; nucleotides not matched to a gene: 8. The germline V gene encodes CDR1 KGHSH and CDR2 LQKENI. CDR3 length: 15 amino acids. CDR3 bases: TGTGCCAGCTCACCATGGGAGGGGCTAAAATACGAGCAGTACTTC. This translates into CASSPWEGLKYEQYF.

The chain joins TRBV7-3 to TRBJ2-1; 11 nucleotides align to TRBD1. This CDR3 region has 16 residues. Per the germline V gene, CDR1 is SGHTA and CDR2 is FQGTGA. The V segment lost 4 bases and the J segment 5 bases; nucleotides outside the gene matches: 7. This chain's CDR3 is CASSSTGTGGNNEQFF. CDR3 coding DNA: TGTGCCAGCAGCTCTACCGGGACAGGGGGAAACAATGAGCAGTTCTTC.

The chain links TRBV19 to TRBJ2-7, with D hard to call. Trimming stripped 8 bases from V and 1 base from J, with 15 bases between. The CDR3 spans 14 residues. From germline, CDR1 is LNHDA and CDR2 SQIVND (reference sequence). The CDR3 DNA reads as TGTGCCAGTTTGGGCGAAGCCCCATCCTACGAGCAGTACTTC. It specifies CASLGEAPSYEQYF.

This clone has a single count. The chain is built from TRBV13 and TRBJ1-1; the match to TRBD1 covers 8 bases. Germline-derived CDR1 and CDR2 are PRHDT and FYEKMQ (reference sequence). This CDR3 is 13 amino acids long. Trimming at V came to 6 bases and at J to 6 bases, leaving 6 bases not matched to a gene. As DNA, the CDR3 is TGTGCCAGCAGTTTCGGACAGGGCCCTGAAGCTTTCTTT. This encodes CASSFGQGPEAFF.

Regarding this clone: One end of the junction does not line up with germline, which may come from a read error. The chain couples TRBV7-7 to TRBJ1-3; 7 bases are shared with TRBD1. CDR3 length: 14 residues. CDR1 is SSHAT, CDR2 FNYEAQ, per germline (reference sequence). The CDR3 reads CASSTGTAGNTIYF. CDR3 sequence (DNA): TGTGCTAGCAGCACCGGGACAGCGGGAAACACCATATATTTT.

This clone has just one count. The gene calls are TRBV28 and TRBJ1-2, with D tentatively TRBD1 (5 bases). Germline CDR1 reads MDHEN; CDR2 reads SYDVKM. The V gene lost 3 bases and the J gene lost 3 bases, with 11 bases spanning the gap. The CDR3 covers 14 residues. The CDR3 region has the DNA TGTGCCAGCAGTTTCCCAGACAGCCACTATGGCTACACCTTC. This codes for CASSFPDSHYGYTF.

CDR3 sequence reads: CASSLGRRGAWETQYF. The CDR3 DNA is TGTGCCAGCAGCTTAGGCCGCCGGGGGGCGTGGGAGACCCAGTACTTC. This chain connects TRBV13 to TRBJ2-5; weak D call: TRBD2 (7 bases). This CDR3 contains 16 residues. Trimming removed 0 bases at V and 5 bases at J, with 16 bases between. Germline V gene lookup returns CDR1 PRHDT and CDR2 FYEKMQ (reference sequence).

The chain is built from TRBV19 and TRBJ2-5, with 7 bases that match TRBD2. Germline lookup yields CDR1 LNHDA and CDR2 SQIVND (reference sequence). The CDR3 spans 14 residues. J lost 5 bases, V lost 4 bases, and 7 bases had no gene match. CDR3 sequence: CASSTVTSLETQYF. In nucleotides, the CDR3 is TGTGCCAGTAGTACTGTGACTAGCCTGGAGACCCAGTACTTC.

The chain couples TRBV5-6 to TRBJ1-4, with 7 bases lining up with TRBD1. The J segment lost 8 bases and the V segment lost 4 bases, leaving 14 bases of the junction unmatched. The CDR3 is 16 amino acids. The germline CDR1 and CDR2 sequences are SGHDT and YYEEEE. Here the CDR3 reads CASSPEPGTANEKLFF. In DNA, the CDR3 is TGTGCCAGCAGCCCAGAACCCGGGACAGCCAACGAAAAACTGTTTTTT. Drawing the rest from reference TRBV5-6 and TRBJ1-4, the complete variable domain is DAGVTQSPTHLIKTRGQQVTLRCSPKSGHDTVSWYQQALGQGPQFIFQYYEEEERQRGNFPDRFSGHQFPNYSSELNVNALLLGDSALYLCASSPEPGTANEKLFFGSGTQLSVL.

This clone appeared a few times. CDR3 residues: CASSPRDSGGGELFF. CDR3 nucleotides: TGCGCCAGCAGCCCCCGGGATAGCGGGGGCGGGGAGCTGTTTTTT. V gene TRBV5-1 combines with J gene TRBJ2-2, with 9 bases identical to TRBD2. The CDR3 length is 15 residues. Trimming cost V 4 bases and J 7 bases; bases outside gene matches: 8. The germline V gene encodes CDR1 SGHRS and CDR2 YFSETQ.

CDR3 DNA sequence: TGCGCCAGCAGCCAAGGCGTACGGGAAAAACTGTTTTTT. Amino acid sequence: CASSQGVREKLFF. This chain joins TRBV4-3 and TRBJ1-4; D is uncertain. Trimming took off 1 base at V and 8 bases at J, with 8 bases between the two ends. CDR1 is LGHNA and CDR2 is YSLEER in the germline V gene. The CDR3 consists of 13 residues.

The rearrangement joins TRBV7-3 to TRBJ2-7, with a possible D match to TRBD2 (5 bases). The CDR3 runs 15 residues. The ends were cut back, 6 bases at V and 2 bases at J, with 17 bases in the middle. Germline V gives CDR1 SGHTA, CDR2 FQGTGA. CDR3 bases: TGTGCCAGCAGACCGGACGAGGGCCCAACCTACGAGCAGTACTTC. Amino acid sequence: CASRPDEGPTYEQYF.

This clone was observed once. The rearrangement uses TRBV30 and TRBJ1-2, with D possibly TRBD1 on 6 matching bases. The CDR3 runs 16 residues. V lost 1 base and J lost 6, with 21 bases in between. The germline V gene has CDR1 GTSNPN and CDR2 SVGIG (reference sequence). This chain's CDR3 is CAWSDMAGAIEDGYTF. The CDR3, as DNA: TGTGCCTGGAGTGATATGGCAGGGGCGATAGAAGATGGCTACACCTTC.

The rearrangement links TRBV19 to TRBJ1-1, with a tentative D call TRBD1 (6 bases). The V end lost 7 bases, the J end lost 11 bases, and 14 bases lay between the germline ends. Germline V CDR1 and CDR2: LNHDA, SQIVND (reference sequence). This CDR3 has 11 residues. CDR3: CASTPGGPAFF. The CDR3 DNA reads TGTGCCAGTACCCCCGGGGGGCCGGCTTTCTTT.

The chain is built from TRBV29-1 and TRBJ2-5, with 8 nucleotides matching TRBD1. With 4 bases clipped from V and 5 bases from J, the junction kept 9 bases outside the gene matches. The CDR3 sequence is 14 residues long. Per the germline V gene, CDR1 is SQVTM and CDR2 is ANQGSEA. CDR3 DNA sequence: TGCAGCGTTGTCCCCTTGGACAGGGCGGAGACCCAGTACTTC. Protein: CSVVPLDRAETQYF.

V gene TRBV6-6 combines with J gene TRBJ2-3; TRBD2 matches at 7 bases. V was clipped by 2 bases and J by 0 bases; unmatched bases: 5. The CDR3 is 16 residues long. Per germline, CDR1 MNHNY and CDR2 SVGAGI (reference sequence). This CDR3 reads CASSYGGRGSTDTQYF. CDR3 in DNA: TGTGCCAGCAGTTACGGCGGGCGGGGGAGCACAGATACGCAGTATTTT.

The V call is TRBV30, the J call TRBJ1-2; D not resolved. This CDR3 comprises 11 residues. V was clipped by 3 bases and J by 6 bases, with 8 bases between them. The germline V gene encodes CDR1 GTSNPN and CDR2 SVGIG (reference sequence). The CDR3 loop reads CAWSVRNGYTF. The CDR3 nucleotides are TGTGCCTGGAGCGTGCGGAATGGCTACACCTTC. Based on the CDR3 plus reference TRBV30 and TRBJ1-2, the full variable domain is SQTIHQWPATLVQPVGSPLSLECTVEGTSNPNLYWYRQAAGRGLQLLFYSVGIGQISSEVPQNLSASRPQDRQFILSSKKLLLSDSGFYLCAWSVRNGYTFGSGTRLTVV.

This clone occurred once. J is TRBJ2-3 and V is TRBV4-3; 7 bases are shared with TRBD1. J lost 6 bases, V lost 0 bases, and 6 bases had no gene match. CDR1 and CDR2 from the germline V gene are LGHNA and YSLEER. The CDR3 length is 15 residues. The CDR3, as DNA: TGCGCCAGCAGCCAAGATGCCTGGGACAGCGATACGCAGTATTTT. This gives the protein CASSQDAWDSDTQYF.